The present T cell receptor beta chain was sequenced within a study of T cells in Graves' hyperthyroidism and ophthalmopathy. This clonotype showed up many times. There were TCR beta CDR3 regions amplified from RNA transcripts. In the first-round RT-PCR of the TCR CDR3, the HTBI primer set was used. TCRdb re-derived calls from the multiplex PCR reads in MiXCR, one entry per CDR3 protein. The sample carries hundreds of thousands of distinct CDR3 sequences, under 15% recorded once. The CDR3 is made up of 14 amino acids. Deletions cut 3 bases from V and 1 base from J, with 9 bases between. Looked up from germline, CDR1 is KGHSH and CDR2 is LQKENI.

The TCR was taken from a woman aged 30 to 39 with Graves' hyperthyroidism. The sequenced sample consisted of blood. This chain joins TRBV18 and TRBJ2-5; no clear D. The CDR3 DNA sequence: TGTGCCAGCTCACCCGACATAATCCAAGAGACCCAGTACTTC. As protein: CASSPDIIQETQYF.